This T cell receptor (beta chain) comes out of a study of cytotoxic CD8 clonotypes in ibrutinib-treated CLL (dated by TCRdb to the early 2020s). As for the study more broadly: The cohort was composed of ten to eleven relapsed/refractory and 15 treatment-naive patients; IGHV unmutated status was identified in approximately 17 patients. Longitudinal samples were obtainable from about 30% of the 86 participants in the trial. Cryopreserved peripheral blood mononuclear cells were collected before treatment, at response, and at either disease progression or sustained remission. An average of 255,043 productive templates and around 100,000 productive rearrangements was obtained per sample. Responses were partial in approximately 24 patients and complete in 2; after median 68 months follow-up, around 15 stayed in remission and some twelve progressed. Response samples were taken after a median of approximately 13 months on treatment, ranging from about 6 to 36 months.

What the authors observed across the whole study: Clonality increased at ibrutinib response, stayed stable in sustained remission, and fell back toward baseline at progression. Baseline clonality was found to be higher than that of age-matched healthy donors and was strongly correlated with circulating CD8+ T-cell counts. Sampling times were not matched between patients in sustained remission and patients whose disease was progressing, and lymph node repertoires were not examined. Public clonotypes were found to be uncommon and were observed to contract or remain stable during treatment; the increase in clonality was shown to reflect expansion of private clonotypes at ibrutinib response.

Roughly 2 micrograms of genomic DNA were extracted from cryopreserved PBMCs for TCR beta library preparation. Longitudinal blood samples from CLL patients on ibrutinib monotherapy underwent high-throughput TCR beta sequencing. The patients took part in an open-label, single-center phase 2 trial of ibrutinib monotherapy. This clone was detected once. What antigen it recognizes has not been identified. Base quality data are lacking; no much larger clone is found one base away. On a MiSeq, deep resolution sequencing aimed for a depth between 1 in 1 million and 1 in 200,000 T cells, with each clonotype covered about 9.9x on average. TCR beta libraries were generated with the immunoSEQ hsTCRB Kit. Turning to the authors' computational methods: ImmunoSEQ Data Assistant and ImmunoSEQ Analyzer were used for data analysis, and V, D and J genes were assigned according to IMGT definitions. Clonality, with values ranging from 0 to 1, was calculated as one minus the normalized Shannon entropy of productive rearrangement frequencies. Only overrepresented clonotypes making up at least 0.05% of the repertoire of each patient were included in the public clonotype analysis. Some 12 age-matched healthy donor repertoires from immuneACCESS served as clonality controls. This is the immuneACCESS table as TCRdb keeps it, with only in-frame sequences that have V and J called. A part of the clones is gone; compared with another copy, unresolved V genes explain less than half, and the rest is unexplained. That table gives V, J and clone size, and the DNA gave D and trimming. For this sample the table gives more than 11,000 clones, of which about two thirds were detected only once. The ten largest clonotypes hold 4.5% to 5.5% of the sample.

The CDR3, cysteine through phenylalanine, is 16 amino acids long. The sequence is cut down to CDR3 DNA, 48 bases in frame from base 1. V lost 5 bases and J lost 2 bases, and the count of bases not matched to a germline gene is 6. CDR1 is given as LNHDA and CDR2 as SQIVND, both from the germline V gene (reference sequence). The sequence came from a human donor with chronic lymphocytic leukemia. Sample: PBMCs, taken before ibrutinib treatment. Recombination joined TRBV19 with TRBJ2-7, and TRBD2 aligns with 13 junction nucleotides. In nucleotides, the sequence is TGTGCCAGTAGTGGCCACGGGACTAGCGGGACCTACGAGCAGTACTTC. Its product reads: CASSGHGTSGTYEQYF. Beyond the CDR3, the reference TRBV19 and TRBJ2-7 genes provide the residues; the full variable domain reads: DGGITQSPKYLFRKEGQNVTLSCEQNLNHDAMYWYRQDPGQGLRLIYYSQIVNDFQKGDIAEGYSVSREKKESFPLTVTSAQKNPTAFYLCASSGHGTSGTYEQYFGPGTRLTVT.